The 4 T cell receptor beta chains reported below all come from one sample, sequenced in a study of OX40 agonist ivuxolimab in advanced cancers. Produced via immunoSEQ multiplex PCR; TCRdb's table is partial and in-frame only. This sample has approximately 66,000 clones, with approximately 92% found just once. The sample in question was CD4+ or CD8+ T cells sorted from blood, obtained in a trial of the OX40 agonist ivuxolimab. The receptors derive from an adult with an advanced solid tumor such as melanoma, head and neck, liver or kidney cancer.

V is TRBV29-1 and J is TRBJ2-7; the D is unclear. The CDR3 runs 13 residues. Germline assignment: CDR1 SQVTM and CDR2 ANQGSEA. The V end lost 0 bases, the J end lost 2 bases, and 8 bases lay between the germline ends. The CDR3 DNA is TGCAGCGTTGAAGAGCGAACCCCCTACGAGCAGTACTTC. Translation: CSVEERTPYEQYF.

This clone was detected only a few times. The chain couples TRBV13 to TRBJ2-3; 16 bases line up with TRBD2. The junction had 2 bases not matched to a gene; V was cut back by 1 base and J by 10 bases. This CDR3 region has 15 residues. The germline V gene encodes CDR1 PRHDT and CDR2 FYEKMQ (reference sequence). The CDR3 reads CASSLVGTSGGAQYF. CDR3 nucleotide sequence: TGTGCCAGCAGCTTAGTCGGGACTAGCGGGGGGGCGCAGTATTTT.

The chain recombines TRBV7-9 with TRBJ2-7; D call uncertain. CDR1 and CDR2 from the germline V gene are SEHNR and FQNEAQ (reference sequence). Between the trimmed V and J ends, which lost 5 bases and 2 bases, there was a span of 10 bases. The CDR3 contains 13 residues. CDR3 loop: CASSPIPTYEQYF. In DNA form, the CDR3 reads TGTGCCAGCAGCCCAATCCCGACCTACGAGCAGTACTTC.

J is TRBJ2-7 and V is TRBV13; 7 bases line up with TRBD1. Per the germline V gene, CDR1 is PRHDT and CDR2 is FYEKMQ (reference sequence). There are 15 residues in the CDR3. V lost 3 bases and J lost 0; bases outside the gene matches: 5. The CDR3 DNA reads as TGTGCCAGCAGCTTGCCCGGGACAGCCTCCTACGAGCAGTACTTC. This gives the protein CASSLPGTASYEQYF. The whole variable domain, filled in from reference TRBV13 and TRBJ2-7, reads AAGVIQSPRHLIKEKRETATLKCYPIPRHDTVYWYQQGPGQDPQFLISFYEKMQSDKGSIPDRFSAQQFSDYHSELNMSSLELGDSALYFCASSLPGTASYEQYFGPGTRLTVT.